The 24 T cell receptor beta chains given below trace back to one sample, sequenced in a study of blood T cell repertoires in COVID-19. Libraries were prepared by immunoSEQ multiplex PCR; TCRdb keeps only in-frame clonotypes and omits some of them. The table has 160,000 or so clones, roughly 80% seen once. Sequences were obtained from peripheral blood. The receptors originated from a woman aged 70-85 years with acute or convalescent COVID-19.

The V call is TRBV19, the J call TRBJ2-7; the D gene is possibly TRBD2 (6 bases). CDR3 length: 14 amino acids. CDR1 LNHDA and CDR2 SQIVND come from the germline V gene (reference sequence). Trimming cost V 6 bases and J 1 base, with 13 bases left between them. CDR3 sequence (DNA): TGTGCCAGTAGATCAGCGGGCCAATCCTACGAGCAGTACTTC. It translates to CASRSAGQSYEQYF.

J is TRBJ1-2 and V is TRBV6-6, with TRBD1 matching 12 bases. CDR3 length: 16 residues. Germline CDR1 reads MNHNY; CDR2 reads SVGAGI (reference sequence). The V segment lost 5 bases and the J segment 6 bases; nucleotides outside the gene matches: 10. Written as DNA, the CDR3 is TGTGCCAGCAGTAAAAACCGGGACAGGGGGCTGGATGGCTACACCTTC. It translates to CASSKNRDRGLDGYTF.

The gene calls are TRBV7-9 and TRBJ2-7; no clear D. This CDR3 spans 15 amino acids. Germline CDR1 reads SEHNR; CDR2 reads FQNEAQ (reference sequence). Trimming took 5 bases from V and 4 from J, leaving 18 bases between them. The CDR3 coding sequence is TGTGCCAGCAGCCCTTCGAGTCCGGTCCCTTACGAGCAGTACTTC. Its protein product is CASSPSSPVPYEQYF. The whole variable domain, remainder taken from reference TRBV7-9 and TRBJ2-7, is DTGVSQNPRHKITKRGQNVTFRCDPISEHNRLYWYRQTLGQGPEFLTYFQNEAQLEKSRLLSDRFSAERPKGSFSTLEIQRTEQGDSAMYLCASSPSSPVPYEQYFGPGTRLTVT.

CDR3 protein: CASSMTGYDQPQHF. CDR3 coding DNA: TGTGCCAGTAGTATGACAGGGTATGATCAGCCCCAGCATTTT. The chain has TRBV19 and TRBJ1-5; 7 positions agree with TRBD1. The CDR3 contains 14 residues. V trimming: 3 bases; J trimming: 5 bases; junction bases outside the gene matches: 4. In germline, CDR1 is LNHDA, CDR2 SQIVND (reference sequence).

This clone is a singleton in its sample. The chain links TRBV12-3 or TRBV12-4 to TRBJ2-2, with a weak D call TRBD2 (5 bases). Trimming removed 3 bases at V and 3 bases at J, with 5 bases between. The CDR3 is 13 residues long. The CDR3, as DNA: TGTGCCAGCAGTTTGAGGGACACCGGGGAGCTGTTTTTT. This codes for CASSLRDTGELFF.

The chain recombines TRBV11-2 with TRBJ2-1; 9 bases match TRBD2. Trimming cost V 0 bases and J 5 bases; bases outside gene matches: 8. The CDR3 has 17 residues. CDR1 is SGHAT and CDR2 is FQNNGV in the germline V gene. The CDR3: CASSLELAGGVNNEQFF. The CDR3 region has the DNA TGTGCCAGCAGCTTAGAGTTGGCGGGAGGGGTGAACAATGAGCAGTTCTTC.

V usage is TRBV4-2 and J usage is TRBJ2-6, with a weak D call TRBD1 (5 bases). This CDR3 region has 16 residues. CDR1 is LGHNA, CDR2 YNFKEQ, per germline. Trimming stripped 0 bases from V and 1 base from J, with 7 bases between. CDR3 DNA sequence: TGTGCCAGCAGCCAAGAAAGGGGATCTGGGGCCAACGTCCTGACTTTC. This codes for CASSQERGSGANVLTF.

The rearrangement joins TRBV15 to TRBJ1-1; D might be TRBD1 (5 bases). The V gene's germline CDR1 is LNHNV and CDR2 YYDKDF (reference sequence). With 0 bases removed from V and 4 bases from J, the gap between germline ends came to 12 bases. This CDR3 is built from 15 residues. CDR3: CATSRDGIGVTEAFF. CDR3 in DNA: TGTGCCACCAGCAGAGATGGGATAGGGGTCACTGAAGCTTTCTTT.

This chain uses TRBV3-1 (or the pseudogene TRBV3-2) with TRBJ1-4; 7 bases align to TRBD1. Per the germline V gene, CDR1 is LGHDT and CDR2 is YNNKEL (reference sequence). Unmatched junction bases numbered 5, after V lost 4 bases and J lost 0 bases. The CDR3 runs 16 residues. The CDR3 DNA reads TGTGCCAGCAGCCTCAGGGGGGAGGCAACTAATGAAAAACTGTTTTTT. Translation gives CASSLRGEATNEKLFF.

This chain joins TRBV29-1 and TRBJ2-7, with 9 bases lining up with TRBD1. Germline assignment: CDR1 SQVTM and CDR2 ANQGSEA. Trimming at V came to 4 bases and at J to 5 bases, leaving 0 bases not matched to a gene. The CDR3 covers 11 residues. The CDR3 loop reads CSVGDRDEQYF. The CDR3 DNA reads as TGCAGCGTTGGGGACAGGGACGAGCAGTACTTC.

This clone was found a few times. The V and J genes are TRBV7-3 and TRBJ2-2, with 7 bases aligning to TRBD2. Germline CDR1 and CDR2: SGHTA and FQGTGA. V lost 4 bases and J lost 2; bases outside the gene matches: 7. The CDR3 is 16 amino acids. The CDR3 coding sequence is TGTGCCAGCAGCTCATCGGGGGGAGCAAACACCGGGGAGCTGTTTTTT. This codes for CASSSSGGANTGELFF.

This chain joins TRBV7-9 and TRBJ2-5, with 7 nucleotides matching TRBD2. Germline lookup yields CDR1 SEHNR and CDR2 FQNEAQ (reference sequence). CDR3 size: 16 residues. Trimming removed 5 bases from V and 1 base from J; junction bases left unmatched: 10. Here the CDR3 reads CASSLSGGSGQETQYF. CDR3 nucleotide sequence: TGTGCCAGCAGCCTTTCCGGGGGGTCCGGCCAAGAGACCCAGTACTTC. The full variable domain, in which reference TRBV7-9 and TRBJ2-5 provide the parts outside the CDR3, is DTGVSQNPRHKITKRGQNVTFRCDPISEHNRLYWYRQTLGQGPEFLTYFQNEAQLEKSRLLSDRFSAERPKGSFSTLEIQRTEQGDSAMYLCASSLSGGSGQETQYFGPGTRLLVL.

The rearrangement uses TRBV19 and TRBJ1-2, with D possibly being TRBD1 (6 bases). This CDR3 has 17 amino acids. Germline V gene sequence: CDR1 LNHDA, CDR2 SQIVND (reference sequence). V lost 3 bases and J lost 0, with 17 bases in between. The CDR3 nucleotides read TGTGCCAGTAGTATCTACAGGGCTTCCCTGGCTAACTATGGCTACACCTTC. It encodes CASSIYRASLANYGYTF.

This CDR3 is CASSLFSATNEKLFF. The CDR3 DNA reads as TGTGCCAGCAGTTTATTTTCTGCAACTAATGAAAAACTGTTTTTT. This sequence joins TRBV28 and TRBJ1-4; D is unresolved. The CDR3 spans 15 residues. V lost 1 base to trimming and J lost 0 bases, with 6 bases between them. The germline CDR1 and CDR2 sequences are MDHEN and SYDVKM. The whole variable domain, remainder taken from reference TRBV28 and TRBJ1-4, is DVKVTQSSRYLVKRTGEKVFLECVQDMDHENMFWYRQDPGLGLRLIYFSYDVKMKEKGDIPEGYSVSREKKERFSLILESASTNQTSMYLCASSLFSATNEKLFFGSGTQLSVL.

This clone was found once. The V call is TRBV7-2, the J call TRBJ2-7; 9 nucleotides line up with TRBD2. The CDR3 extends over 15 amino acids. Per germline, CDR1 SGHTA and CDR2 FQGNSA. V shed 5 bases, J shed 3 bases, and the junction held 8 bases outside the gene matches. CDR3 DNA sequence: TGTGCCAGCAGCACTCGGACTAGCGCGTACTACGAGCAGTACTTC. Residues: CASSTRTSAYYEQYF. The entire variable domain, with the rest obtained from reference TRBV7-2 and TRBJ2-7, is as follows: GAGVSQSPSNKVTEKGKDVELRCDPISGHTALYWYRQSLGQGLEFLIYFQGNSAPDKSGLPSDRFSAERTGGSVSTLTIQRTQQEDSAVYLCASSTRTSAYYEQYFGPGTRLTVT.

V gene TRBV7-2 combines with J gene TRBJ2-7, with D possibly being TRBD1 (6 bases). Trimming pared 5 bases from V and 0 bases from J, leaving 23 bases between. CDR3 length: 18 amino acids. Germline lookup yields CDR1 SGHTA and CDR2 FQGNSA. The DNA of the CDR3 is TGTGCCAGCAGCACACGACACCTCACTAGGGGGAGCTCCTACGAGCAGTACTTC. Protein product: CASSTRHLTRGSSYEQYF.

The chain is built from TRBV28 and TRBJ2-5; possibly TRBD2 for D (5 bases). CDR1 is MDHEN, CDR2 SYDVKM, per germline. The V end was cut by 2 bases, the J end by 5 bases, with 15 bases between. There are 15 residues in the CDR3. This chain's CDR3 is CASSLGGSVRETQYF. The CDR3 nucleotides read TGTGCCAGCAGTTTAGGAGGTTCGGTTAGGGAGACCCAGTACTTC.

The chain combines TRBV13 with TRBJ2-3, with 12 bases identical to TRBD2. V shed 7 bases, J shed 1 base, and the junction held 6 bases outside the gene matches. The CDR3 has 16 amino acids. CDR1 is PRHDT and CDR2 is FYEKMQ in the germline V gene (reference sequence). In DNA, the CDR3 is TGTGCCAGCACCCTAGCGGGAGGGCCCGGCACAGATACGCAGTATTTT. Amino acid sequence: CASTLAGGPGTDTQYF.

The chain has TRBV10-3 and TRBJ2-7; D possibly corresponds to TRBD2 (6 bases). Trimming took off 0 bases at V and 1 base at J, with 7 bases between the two ends. The germline V gene has CDR1 ENHRY and CDR2 SYGVKD. CDR3 length: 14 residues. The CDR3 protein is CAISESAGSYEQYF. For the CDR3, the DNA is TGTGCCATCAGTGAGTCGGCGGGGTCCTACGAGCAGTACTTC.

This clone was counted a few times. The chain has TRBV28 and TRBJ1-4, with D possibly being TRBD1 (5 bases). The V gene lost 5 bases and the J gene lost 14 bases, with 12 bases spanning the gap. Germline V lookup: CDR1 MDHEN, CDR2 SYDVKM. The CDR3 consists of 11 residues. CDR3 DNA: TGTGCCAGCAGTCCCGGACAATGGCTGTTTTTT. This encodes CASSPGQWLFF.

This clone has more than one count but fewer than ten. This chain joins TRBV21-1 and TRBJ2-7; no DNA check was done on the table's D call, TRBD1. TRBV21-1 counts as a pseudogene. This CDR3 is 16 amino acids long. This CDR3 is CASSKGDREILYEQYF. CDR3 bases: TGTGCCAGCAGCAAAGGGGACAGGGAAATCCTCTACGAGCAGTACTTC.

V gene TRBV28 combines with J gene TRBJ1-5, with 9 bases identical to TRBD1. The ends lost 4 bases at V and 5 bases at J; junction bases unmatched: 6. This CDR3 has 15 residues. The germline CDR1 and CDR2 sequences are MDHEN and SYDVKM. CDR3 nucleotide sequence: TGTGCCAGCAGTTCCGGACAGGGGAGAGATCAGCCCCAGCATTTT. Translating gives CASSSGQGRDQPQHF. Using reference TRBV28 and TRBJ1-5 for the parts outside the CDR3, the full variable domain is DVKVTQSSRYLVKRTGEKVFLECVQDMDHENMFWYRQDPGLGLRLIYFSYDVKMKEKGDIPEGYSVSREKKERFSLILESASTNQTSMYLCASSSGQGRDQPQHFGDGTRLSIL.

V gene TRBV7-8 combines with J gene TRBJ2-1; D is unclear. Germline loops: CDR1 SGHVS, CDR2 FQNEAQ. The CDR3 consists of 15 residues. V shed 2 bases and J shed 6 bases, with 14 bases lying between them. As DNA, the CDR3 is TGTGCCAGCAGCTTACAGGCCGTTAGTTTCAATGAGCAGTTCTTC. The encoded protein is CASSLQAVSFNEQFF. Drawing the rest from reference TRBV7-8 and TRBJ2-1, the complete variable domain is GAGVSQSPRYKVAKRGQDVALRCDPISGHVSLFWYQQALGQGPEFLTYFQNEAQLDKSGLPSDRFFAERPEGSVSTLKIQRTQQEDSAVYLCASSLQAVSFNEQFFGPGTRLTVL.

Only a few counts were recorded for this clone. The chain links TRBV27 to TRBJ2-1, with TRBD1 matching 8 bases. Germline trimming cut 3 bases from V and 5 bases from J; bases unmatched to any gene: 9. Germline V gene sequence: CDR1 MNHEY, CDR2 SMNVEV (reference sequence). The CDR3 length is 16 residues. Written as DNA, the CDR3 is TGTGCCAGCAGTTTCCGGACAGGGTGGGAGCACAATGAGCAGTTCTTC. This encodes CASSFRTGWEHNEQFF.